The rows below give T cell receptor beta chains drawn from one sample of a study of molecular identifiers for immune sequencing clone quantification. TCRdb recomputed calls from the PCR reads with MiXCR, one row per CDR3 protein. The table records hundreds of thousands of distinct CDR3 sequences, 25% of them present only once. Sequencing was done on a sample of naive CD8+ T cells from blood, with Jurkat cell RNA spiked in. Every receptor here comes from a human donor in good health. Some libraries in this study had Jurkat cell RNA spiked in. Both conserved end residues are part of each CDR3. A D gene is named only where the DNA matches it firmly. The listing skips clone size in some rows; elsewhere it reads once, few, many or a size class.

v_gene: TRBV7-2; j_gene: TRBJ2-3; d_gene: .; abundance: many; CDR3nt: TGTGCCAGCAGCTTAGCGCCGGCCGTGGATACGCAGTATTTT; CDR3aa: CASSLAPAVDTQYF
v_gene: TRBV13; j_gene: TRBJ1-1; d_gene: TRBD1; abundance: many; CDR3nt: TGTGCCAGCAGCTGGAACAGGGGGCGGTACACTGAAGCTTTCTTT; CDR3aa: CASSWNRGRYTEAFF
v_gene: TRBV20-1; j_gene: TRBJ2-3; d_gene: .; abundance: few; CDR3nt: TGCAGTGCTAGCAACAGGCGCACAGATACGCAGTATTTT; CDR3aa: CSASNRRTDTQYF
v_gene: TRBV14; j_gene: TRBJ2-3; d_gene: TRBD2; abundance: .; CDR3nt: TGTGCCAGCAGCCAAGTGGCGGTAGCGGGAGGTACAGATACGCAGTATTTT; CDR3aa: CASSQVAVAGGTDTQYF
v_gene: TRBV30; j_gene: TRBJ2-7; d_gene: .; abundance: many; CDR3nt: TGTGCCTGGAGTGAACAGCCGTACGAGCAGTACTTC; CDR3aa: CAWSEQPYEQYF
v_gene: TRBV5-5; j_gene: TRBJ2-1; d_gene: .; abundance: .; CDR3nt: TGTGCCAGCAGTACAACAGGGTTGGGGCCTTACAATGAGCAGTTCTTC; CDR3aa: CASSTTGLGPYNEQFF
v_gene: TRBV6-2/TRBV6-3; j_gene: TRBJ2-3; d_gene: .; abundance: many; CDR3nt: TGTGCCAGCAGCGAATATCTTGATACGCAGTATTTT; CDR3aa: CASSEYLDTQYF
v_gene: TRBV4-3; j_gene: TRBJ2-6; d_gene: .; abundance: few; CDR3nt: TGCGCCAGCAGCCAAGATAAAGTGGGGACGCAATATAGCTCTGGGGCCAACGTCCTGACTTTC; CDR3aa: CASSQDKVGTQYSSGANVLTF
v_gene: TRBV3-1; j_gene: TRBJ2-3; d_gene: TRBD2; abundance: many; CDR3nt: TGTGCCAGCAGCCACTCTAGCGGGAGGACTGAAGATACGCAGTATTTT; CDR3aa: CASSHSSGRTEDTQYF
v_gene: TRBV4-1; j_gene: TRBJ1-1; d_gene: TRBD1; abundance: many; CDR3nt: TGCGCCAGCAGCCAAGGGAGGGACAGGGCAGCTTTCTTT; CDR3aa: CASSQGRDRAAFF
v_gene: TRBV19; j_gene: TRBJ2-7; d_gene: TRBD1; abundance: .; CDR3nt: TGTGCCAGTAGTATGGCGACAGGGTATCCATACGAGCAGTACTTC; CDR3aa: CASSMATGYPYEQYF
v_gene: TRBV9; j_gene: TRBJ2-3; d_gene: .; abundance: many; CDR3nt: TGTGCCAGCAGCTACGAGTCTTCTACGCAGTATTTT; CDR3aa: CASSYESSTQYF
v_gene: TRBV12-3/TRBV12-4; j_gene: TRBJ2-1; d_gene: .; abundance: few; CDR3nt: TGTGCCAGCAGTTTTGGCAGGGGCCCTGAGCAGTTCTTC; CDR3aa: CASSFGRGPEQFF
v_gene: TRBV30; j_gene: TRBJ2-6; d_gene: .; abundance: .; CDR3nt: TGTGCCTGGAGTTTTACAATGTCTGGGGCCAACGTCCTGACTTTC; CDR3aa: CAWSFTMSGANVLTF
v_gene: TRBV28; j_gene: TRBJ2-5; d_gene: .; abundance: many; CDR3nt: TGTGCCAGCACCACTATGGAGGGAAGAGAGACCCAGTACTTC; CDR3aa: CASTTMEGRETQYF
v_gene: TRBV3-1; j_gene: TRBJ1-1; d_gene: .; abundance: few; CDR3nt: TGTGCCAGCAGCCAAGAAAGAGTGTTAGTGAACACTGAAGCTTTCTTT; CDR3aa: CASSQERVLVNTEAFF
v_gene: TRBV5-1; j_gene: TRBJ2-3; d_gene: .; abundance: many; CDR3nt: TGCGCCAGCAGCTCCAGGGGTGGCACAGATACGCAGTATTTT; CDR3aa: CASSSRGGTDTQYF
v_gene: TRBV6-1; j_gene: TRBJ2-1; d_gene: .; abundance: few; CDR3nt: TGTGCCAGCATGAAGTTTGGTTCTCCCGATGAGCAGTTCTTC; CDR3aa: CASMKFGSPDEQFF
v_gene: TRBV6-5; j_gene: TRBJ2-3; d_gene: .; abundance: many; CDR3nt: TGTGCCAGCAGTTACTCGATGGGGGGAGTGGATACGCAGTATTTT; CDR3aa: CASSYSMGGVDTQYF
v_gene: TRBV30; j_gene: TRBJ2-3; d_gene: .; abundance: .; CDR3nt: TGTGCCTGGAGTCGGGGCGGATTCACAGATACGCAGTATTTT; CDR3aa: CAWSRGGFTDTQYF
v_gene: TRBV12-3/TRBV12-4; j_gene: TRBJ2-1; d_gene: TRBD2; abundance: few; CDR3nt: TGTGCCAGCAGTTCCGGACTAGCCCACAATGAGCAGTTCTTC; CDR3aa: CASSSGLAHNEQFF
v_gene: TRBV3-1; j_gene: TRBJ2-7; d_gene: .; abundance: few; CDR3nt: TGTGCCAGCAGCCAAGAAATCCCACAGGGACTACCCTACGAGCAGTACTTC; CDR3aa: CASSQEIPQGLPYEQYF
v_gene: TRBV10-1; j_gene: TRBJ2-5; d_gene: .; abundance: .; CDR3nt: TGCGCCAGCAGTGAGCGGCGTTTCGGGCAAGAGACCCAGTACTTC; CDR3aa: CASSERRFGQETQYF
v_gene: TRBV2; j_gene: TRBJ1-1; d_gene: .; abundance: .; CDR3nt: TGTGCCAGCATTGGGGAAGACACTGAAGCTTTCTTT; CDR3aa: CASIGEDTEAFF
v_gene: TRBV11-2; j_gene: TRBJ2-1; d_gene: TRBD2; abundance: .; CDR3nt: TGTGCCAGCAGCTTAGGAGGGACTAGCGGGAACAATGAGCAGTTCTTC; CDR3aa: CASSLGGTSGNNEQFF
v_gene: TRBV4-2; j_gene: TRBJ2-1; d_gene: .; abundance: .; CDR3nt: TGTGCCAGCAACTCGGAGGCGGTGGCGGACTACAATGAGCAGTTCTTC; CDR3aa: CASNSEAVADYNEQFF
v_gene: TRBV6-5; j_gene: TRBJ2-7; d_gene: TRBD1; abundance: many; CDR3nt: TGTGCCAGCAGTCAGACAGGGGACGAGCAGTACTTC; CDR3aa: CASSQTGDEQYF
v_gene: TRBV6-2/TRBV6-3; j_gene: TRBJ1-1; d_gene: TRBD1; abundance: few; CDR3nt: TGTGCCAGCAGTTACGTGGCGGGACAGCCCCGATTGAACACTGAAGCTTTCTTT; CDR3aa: CASSYVAGQPRLNTEAFF
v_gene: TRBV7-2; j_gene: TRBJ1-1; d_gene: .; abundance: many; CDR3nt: TGTGCCAGCAGCTTAAAGGCCCGTTACCCCACTGAAGCTTTCTTT; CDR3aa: CASSLKARYPTEAFF
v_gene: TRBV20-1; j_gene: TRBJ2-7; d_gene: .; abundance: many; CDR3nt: TGCAGTGCTGATTCGGGACAAGTCTCCTACGAGCAGTACTTC; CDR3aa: CSADSGQVSYEQYF
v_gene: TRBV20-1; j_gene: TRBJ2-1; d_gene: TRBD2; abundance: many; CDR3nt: TGCAGTGCTAGTCGTTCTAGCGGGGTGTACAATGAGCAGTTCTTC; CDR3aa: CSASRSSGVYNEQFF
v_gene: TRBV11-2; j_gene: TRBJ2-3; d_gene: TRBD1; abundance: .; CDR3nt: TGTGCCAGCAGCTTAGGTTTTCAGGGGGCAATAGATACGCAGTATTTT; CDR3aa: CASSLGFQGAIDTQYF
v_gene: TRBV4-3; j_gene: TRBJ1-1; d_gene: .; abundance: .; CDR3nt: TGCGCCAGCAGCCAAGGGATCATTCCAGGGATAGGCACTGAAGCTTTCTTT; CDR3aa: CASSQGIIPGIGTEAFF
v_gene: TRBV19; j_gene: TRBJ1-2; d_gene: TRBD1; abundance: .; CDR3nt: TGTGCCAGTAGTATTAGATGGGACAGGATCGACTGTGGCTACACCTTC; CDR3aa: CASSIRWDRIDCGYTF
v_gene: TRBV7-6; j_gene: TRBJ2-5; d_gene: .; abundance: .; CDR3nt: TGTGCCAGCAGCTTAGCAGGGACGGGGGCGGAGACCCAGTGCTTC; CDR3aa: CASSLAGTGAETQCF
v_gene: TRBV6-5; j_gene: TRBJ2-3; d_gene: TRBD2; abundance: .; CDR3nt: TGTGCCGGCAGCCCCACCCCGCCGGGTTGGACTAGCGGGGTATTGGATACGCAGTATTTT; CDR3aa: CAGSPTPPGWTSGVLDTQYF
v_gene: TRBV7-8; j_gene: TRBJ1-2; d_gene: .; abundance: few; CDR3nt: TGTGCCAGCAGCTTAGGGGGGCCGATCTATGGCTACACCTTC; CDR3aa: CASSLGGPIYGYTF
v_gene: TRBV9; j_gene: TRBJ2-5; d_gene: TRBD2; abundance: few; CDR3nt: TGTGCCAGCGGTGGGAGGGGTCAAGAGACCCAGTACTTC; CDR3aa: CASGGRGQETQYF
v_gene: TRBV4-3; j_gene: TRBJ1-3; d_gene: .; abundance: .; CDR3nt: TGCGCCAGCAGCCCAGAGCCCGACAGGAACTCTGGAAACACCATATATTTT; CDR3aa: CASSPEPDRNSGNTIYF
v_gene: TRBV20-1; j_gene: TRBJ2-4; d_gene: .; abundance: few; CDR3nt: TGCAGTGCCCGAACGGAGGGAACCAAAAACATTCAGTACTTC; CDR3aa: CSARTEGTKNIQYF
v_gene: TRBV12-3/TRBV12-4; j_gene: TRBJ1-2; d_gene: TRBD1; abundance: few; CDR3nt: TGTGCCAGCAGATCCGCCAGACAGGGTTTCAACTATGGCTACACCTTC; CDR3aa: CASRSARQGFNYGYTF
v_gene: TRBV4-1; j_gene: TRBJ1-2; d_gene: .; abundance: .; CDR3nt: TGCGCCAGCAGCCAAGATATCAAAAGTCTGGGGATGTATGGCTACACCTTC; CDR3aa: CASSQDIKSLGMYGYTF
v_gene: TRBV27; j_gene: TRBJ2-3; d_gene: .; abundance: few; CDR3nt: TGTGCCAGCAGACCCCTAGGAAGTGATACGCAGTATTTT; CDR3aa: CASRPLGSDTQYF
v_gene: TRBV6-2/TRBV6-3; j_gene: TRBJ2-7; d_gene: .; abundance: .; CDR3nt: TGTGCCAGCAGTTACTCGATAAGGAAGGACGAGCAGTACTTC; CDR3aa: CASSYSIRKDEQYF
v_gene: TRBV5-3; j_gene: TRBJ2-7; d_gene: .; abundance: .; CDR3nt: TGTGCCAGCAGCCCCGACAGTGACTGGTACGAGCAGTACTTC; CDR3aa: CASSPDSDWYEQYF
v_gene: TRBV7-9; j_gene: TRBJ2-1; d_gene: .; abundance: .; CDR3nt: TGTGCCGCGGAAGCGGAGGGGGTCAATGAGCAGTTCTTC; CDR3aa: CAAEAEGVNEQFF
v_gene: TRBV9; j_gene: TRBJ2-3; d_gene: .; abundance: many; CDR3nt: TGTGCCAGCAGCGTAGTGGGCAGTAGCACAGATACGCAGTATTTT; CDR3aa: CASSVVGSSTDTQYF
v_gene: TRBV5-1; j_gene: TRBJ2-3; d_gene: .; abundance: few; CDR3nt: TGCGCCAGCAGCTTCGGCAGGGGGAGGGAGGCAGATACGCAGTATTTT; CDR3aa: CASSFGRGREADTQYF
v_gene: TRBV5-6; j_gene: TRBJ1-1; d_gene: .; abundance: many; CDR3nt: TGTGCCAGCAGCTCCCCTATCCCCGACAGCAAGAACACTGAAGCTTTCTTT; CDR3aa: CASSSPIPDSKNTEAFF
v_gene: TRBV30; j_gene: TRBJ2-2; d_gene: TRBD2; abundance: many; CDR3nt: TGTGCCTGGAGTGTAAATCTGGGAGGGACGAACACCGGGGAGCTGTTTTTT; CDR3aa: CAWSVNLGGTNTGELFF
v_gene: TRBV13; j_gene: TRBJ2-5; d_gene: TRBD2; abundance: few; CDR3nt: TGTGCCAGCACGGTCCTAGCGGGGGGCCAAGAGACCCAGTACTTC; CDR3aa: CASTVLAGGQETQYF
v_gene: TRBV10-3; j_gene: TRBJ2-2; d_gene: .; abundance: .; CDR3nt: TGTGCCATCAGTGAGCGGACGGGCGCCTCCGGGGAGCTGTTTTTT; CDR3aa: CAISERTGASGELFF
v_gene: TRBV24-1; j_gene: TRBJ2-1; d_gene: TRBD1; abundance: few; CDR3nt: TGTGCCACCAGTGATTTGAGACAGGGGTACCACAATGAGCAGTTCTTC; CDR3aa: CATSDLRQGYHNEQFF
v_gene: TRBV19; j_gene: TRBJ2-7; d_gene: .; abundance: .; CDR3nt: TGTGCCAGTAAATCAGGACTCGAGCAGTACTTC; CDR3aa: CASKSGLEQYF